This TCR beta chain was profiled in a study of T cells expressing NK-cell markers. Study findings and constraints: Whether expanded NKG2C+ T cell clones recognized HCMV stayed uncertain. Among several donors, these clonotypes also ranked first in the CD3+CD56-NKG2C+ fraction.

With the 5' RACE reads reprocessed, TCRdb shows one record per CDR3 protein and no DNA. This sample carries about 150,000 distinct CDR3 sequences, with over 35% going to the ten biggest clones. On this clonotype: Its target is unknown.

Looked up from germline, CDR1 is KGHDR and CDR2 is SFDVKD. This CDR3 is 16 amino acids long. This chain uses TRBV24-1 with TRBJ2-3; no DNA is available, so the TRBD1 call from TCRdb remains unchecked. The material sequenced was blood T cells: a sorted CD56 or NKG2C T cell subset, CD4+ or CD8+ T cells, or bulk PBMC T cells (not recorded which). The clonotype originates from a woman in her forties or fifties in good health. The CDR3 loop reads CATSILGTDRTDTQYF.